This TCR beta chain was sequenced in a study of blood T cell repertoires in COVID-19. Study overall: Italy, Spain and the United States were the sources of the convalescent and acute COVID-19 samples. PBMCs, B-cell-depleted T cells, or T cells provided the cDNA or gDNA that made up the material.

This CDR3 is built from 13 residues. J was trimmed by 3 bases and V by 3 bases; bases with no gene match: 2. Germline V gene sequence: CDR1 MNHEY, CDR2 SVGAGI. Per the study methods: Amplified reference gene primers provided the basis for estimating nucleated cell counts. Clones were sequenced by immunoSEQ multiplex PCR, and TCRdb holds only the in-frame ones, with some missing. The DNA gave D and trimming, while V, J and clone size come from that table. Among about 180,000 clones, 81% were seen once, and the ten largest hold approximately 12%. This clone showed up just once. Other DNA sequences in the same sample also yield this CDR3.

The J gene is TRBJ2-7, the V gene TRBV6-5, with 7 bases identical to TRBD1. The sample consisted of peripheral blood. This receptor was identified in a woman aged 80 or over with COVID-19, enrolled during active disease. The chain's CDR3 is CASSYNRGYEQYF. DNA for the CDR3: TGTGCCAGCAGTTATAACAGGGGCTACGAGCAGTACTTC.